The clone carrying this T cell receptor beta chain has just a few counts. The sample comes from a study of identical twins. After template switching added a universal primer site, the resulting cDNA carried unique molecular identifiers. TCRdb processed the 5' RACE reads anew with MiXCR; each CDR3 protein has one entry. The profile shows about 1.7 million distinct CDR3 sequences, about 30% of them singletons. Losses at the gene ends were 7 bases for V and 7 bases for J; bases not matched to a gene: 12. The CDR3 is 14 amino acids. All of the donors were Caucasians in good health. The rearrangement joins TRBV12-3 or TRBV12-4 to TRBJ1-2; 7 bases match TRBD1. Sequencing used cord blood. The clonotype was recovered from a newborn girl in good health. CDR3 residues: CASTLTGTAGGYTF. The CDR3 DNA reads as TGTGCCAGCACCCTGACAGGGACGGCGGGTGGCTACACCTTC.